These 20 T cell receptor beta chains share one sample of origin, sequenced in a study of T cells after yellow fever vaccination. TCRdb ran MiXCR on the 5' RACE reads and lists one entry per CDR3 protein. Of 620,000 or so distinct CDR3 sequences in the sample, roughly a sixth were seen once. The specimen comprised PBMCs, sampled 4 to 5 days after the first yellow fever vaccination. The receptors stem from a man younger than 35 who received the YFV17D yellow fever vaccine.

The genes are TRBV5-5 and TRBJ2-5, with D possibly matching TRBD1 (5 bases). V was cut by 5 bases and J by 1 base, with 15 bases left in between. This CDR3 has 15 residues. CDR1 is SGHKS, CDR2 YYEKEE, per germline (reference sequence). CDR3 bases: TGTGCCAGCAGTCCCCTTGTAGGGGCCCAAGAGACCCAGTACTTC. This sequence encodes CASSPLVGAQETQYF. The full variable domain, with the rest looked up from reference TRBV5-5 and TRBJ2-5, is DAGVTQSPTHLIKTRGQQVTLRCSPISGHKSVSWYQQVLGQGPQFIFQYYEKEERGRGNFPDRFSARQFPNYSSELNVNALLLGDSALYLCASSPLVGAQETQYFGPGTRLLVL.

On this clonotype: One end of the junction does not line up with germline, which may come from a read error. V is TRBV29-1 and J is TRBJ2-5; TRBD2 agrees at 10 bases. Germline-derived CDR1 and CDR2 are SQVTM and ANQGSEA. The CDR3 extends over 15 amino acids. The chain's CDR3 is CSVVPGLAVQETQHF. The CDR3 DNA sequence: TGCAGCGTTGTGCCCGGACTAGCGGTACAAGAGACCCAGCACTTC.

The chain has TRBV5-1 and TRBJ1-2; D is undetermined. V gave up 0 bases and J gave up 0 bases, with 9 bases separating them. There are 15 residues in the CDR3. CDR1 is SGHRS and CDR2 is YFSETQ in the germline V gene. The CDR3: CASSLGQEPNYGYTF. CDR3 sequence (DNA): TGCGCCAGCAGCTTGGGGCAGGAACCTAACTATGGCTACACCTTC.

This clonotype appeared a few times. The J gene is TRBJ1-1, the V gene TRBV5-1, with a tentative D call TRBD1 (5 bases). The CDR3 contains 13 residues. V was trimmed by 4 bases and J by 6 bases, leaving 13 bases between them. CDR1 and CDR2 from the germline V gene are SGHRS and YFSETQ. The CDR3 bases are TGCGCCAGCAGCCCGCTAGGGACCCCTGAAGCTTTCTTT. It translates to CASSPLGTPEAFF.

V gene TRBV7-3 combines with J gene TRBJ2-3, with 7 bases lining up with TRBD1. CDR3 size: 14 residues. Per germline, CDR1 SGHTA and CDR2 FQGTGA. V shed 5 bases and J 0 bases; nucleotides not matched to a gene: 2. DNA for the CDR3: TGTGCCAGCAGCGGGGGACAGAGCACAGATACGCAGTATTTT. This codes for CASSGGQSTDTQYF.

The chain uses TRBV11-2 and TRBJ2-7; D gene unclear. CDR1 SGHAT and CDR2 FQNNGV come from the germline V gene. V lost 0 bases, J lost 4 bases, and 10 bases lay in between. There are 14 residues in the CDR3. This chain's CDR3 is CASSLEGPQYEQYF. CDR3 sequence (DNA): TGTGCCAGCAGCTTAGAAGGGCCGCAGTACGAGCAGTACTTC.

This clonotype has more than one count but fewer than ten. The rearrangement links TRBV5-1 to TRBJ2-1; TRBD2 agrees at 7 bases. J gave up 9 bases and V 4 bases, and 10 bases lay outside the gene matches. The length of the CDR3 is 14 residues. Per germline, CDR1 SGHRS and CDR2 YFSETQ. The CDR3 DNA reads TGCGCCAGCAGCCCGGGACTACCGAACGGTGAGCAGTTCTTC. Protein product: CASSPGLPNGEQFF.

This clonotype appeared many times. The CDR3 coding sequence is TGTGCCAGCAGCTTAGAGAGGGTTCAGCCCCAGCATTTT. Its protein product is CASSLERVQPQHF. This chain uses TRBV7-2 with TRBJ1-5; D uncertain. This CDR3 comprises 13 residues. Deletions cut 1 base from V and 6 bases from J, with 7 bases between. Germline values: CDR1 SGHTA, CDR2 FQGNSA.

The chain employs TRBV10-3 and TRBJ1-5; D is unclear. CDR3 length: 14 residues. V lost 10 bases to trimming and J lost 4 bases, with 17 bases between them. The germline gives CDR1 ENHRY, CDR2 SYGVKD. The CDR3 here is CASSGRLENQPQHF. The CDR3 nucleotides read TGTGCCAGCTCTGGTAGGCTGGAGAATCAGCCCCAGCATTTT.

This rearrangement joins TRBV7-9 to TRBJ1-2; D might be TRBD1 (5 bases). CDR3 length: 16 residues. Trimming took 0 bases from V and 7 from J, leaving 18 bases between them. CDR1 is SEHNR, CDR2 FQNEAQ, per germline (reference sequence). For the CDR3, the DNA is TGTGCCAGCAGCTTAGCGTACGACAGAGTCGTCGGTGGCTACACCTTC. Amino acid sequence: CASSLAYDRVVGGYTF.

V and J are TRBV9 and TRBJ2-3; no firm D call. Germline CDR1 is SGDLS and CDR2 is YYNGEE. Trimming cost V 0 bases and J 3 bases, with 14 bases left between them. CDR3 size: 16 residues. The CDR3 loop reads CASSVGDEAPTDTQYF. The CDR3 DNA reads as TGTGCCAGCAGCGTAGGTGACGAGGCCCCTACAGATACGCAGTATTTT. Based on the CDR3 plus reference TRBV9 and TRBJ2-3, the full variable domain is DSGVTQTPKHLITATGQRVTLRCSPRSGDLSVYWYQQSLDQGLQFLIQYYNGEERAKGNILERFSAQQFPDLHSELNLSSLELGDSALYFCASSVGDEAPTDTQYFGPGTRLTVL.

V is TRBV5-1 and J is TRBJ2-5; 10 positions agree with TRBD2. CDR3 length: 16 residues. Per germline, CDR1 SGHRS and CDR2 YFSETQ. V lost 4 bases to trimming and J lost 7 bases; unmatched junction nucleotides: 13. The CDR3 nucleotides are TGCGCCAGCAGCCTCTCACCGGGACTAGCGACCGGGACCCAGTACTTC. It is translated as CASSLSPGLATGTQYF. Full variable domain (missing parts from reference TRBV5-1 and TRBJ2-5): KAGVTQTPRYLIKTRGQQVTLSCSPISGHRSVSWYQQTPGQGLQFLFEYFSETQRNKGNFPGRFSGRQFSNSRSEMNVSTLELGDSALYLCASSLSPGLATGTQYFGPGTRLLVL.

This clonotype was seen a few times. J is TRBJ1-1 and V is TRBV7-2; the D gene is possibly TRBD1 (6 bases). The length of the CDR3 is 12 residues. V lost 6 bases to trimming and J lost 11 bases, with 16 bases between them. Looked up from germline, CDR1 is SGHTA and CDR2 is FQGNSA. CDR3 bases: TGTGCCAGCAGTCATGGACAGATCGGGGCTTTCTTT. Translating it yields CASSHGQIGAFF.

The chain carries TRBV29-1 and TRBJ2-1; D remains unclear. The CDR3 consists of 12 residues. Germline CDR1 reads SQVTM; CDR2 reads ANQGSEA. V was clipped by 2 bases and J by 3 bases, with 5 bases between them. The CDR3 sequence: CSVEKFYNEQFF. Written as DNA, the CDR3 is TGCAGCGTTGAAAAGTTCTACAATGAGCAGTTCTTC.

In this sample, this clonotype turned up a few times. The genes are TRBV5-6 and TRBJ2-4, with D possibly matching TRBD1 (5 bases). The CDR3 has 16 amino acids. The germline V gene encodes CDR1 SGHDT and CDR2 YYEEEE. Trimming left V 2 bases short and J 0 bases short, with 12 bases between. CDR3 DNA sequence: TGTGCCAGCAGCTTAGCGACAGATCTAGCCAAAAACATTCAGTACTTC. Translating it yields CASSLATDLAKNIQYF.

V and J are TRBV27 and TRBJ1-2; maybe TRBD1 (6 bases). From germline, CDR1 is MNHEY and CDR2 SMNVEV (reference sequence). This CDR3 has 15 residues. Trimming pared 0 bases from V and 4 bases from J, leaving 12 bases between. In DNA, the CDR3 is TGTGCCAGCAGTTTATCCCTACAGGGAATCTATGGCTACACCTTC. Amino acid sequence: CASSLSLQGIYGYTF.

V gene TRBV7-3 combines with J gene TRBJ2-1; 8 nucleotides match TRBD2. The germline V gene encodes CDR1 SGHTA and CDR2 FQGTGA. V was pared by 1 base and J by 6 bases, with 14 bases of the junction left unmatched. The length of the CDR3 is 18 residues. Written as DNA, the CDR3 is TGTGCCAGCAGCTTAAGAGGACTAGCCTCAGCGGGCCTCAATGAGCAGTTCTTC. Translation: CASSLRGLASAGLNEQFF.

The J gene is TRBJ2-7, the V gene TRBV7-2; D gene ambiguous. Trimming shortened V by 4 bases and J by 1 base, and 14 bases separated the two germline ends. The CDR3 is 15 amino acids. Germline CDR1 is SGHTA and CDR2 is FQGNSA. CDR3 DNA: TGTGCCAGCAGCTCCGCTGGCAAGCAATCCTACGAGCAGTACGTC. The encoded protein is CASSSAGKQSYEQYV.

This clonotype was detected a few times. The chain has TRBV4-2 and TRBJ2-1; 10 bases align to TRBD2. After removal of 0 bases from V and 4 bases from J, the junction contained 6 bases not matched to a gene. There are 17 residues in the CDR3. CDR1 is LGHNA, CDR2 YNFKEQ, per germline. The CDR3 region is CASSQDQAGGWYNEQFF. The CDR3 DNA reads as TGTGCCAGCAGCCAAGACCAAGCGGGGGGGTGGTACAATGAGCAGTTCTTC.

The CDR3 protein is CASSSPGRWSNQETQYF. CDR3 DNA: TGTGCCAGCAGCTCTCCGGGGCGTTGGTCCAACCAAGAGACCCAGTACTTC. V usage is TRBV5-6 and J usage is TRBJ2-5; tentatively, D is TRBD1 or TRBD2 (5 bases each). CDR3 length equals 17 residues. V lost 3 bases to trimming and J lost 0 bases, with 18 bases between them. Germline CDR1 reads SGHDT; CDR2 reads YYEEEE.